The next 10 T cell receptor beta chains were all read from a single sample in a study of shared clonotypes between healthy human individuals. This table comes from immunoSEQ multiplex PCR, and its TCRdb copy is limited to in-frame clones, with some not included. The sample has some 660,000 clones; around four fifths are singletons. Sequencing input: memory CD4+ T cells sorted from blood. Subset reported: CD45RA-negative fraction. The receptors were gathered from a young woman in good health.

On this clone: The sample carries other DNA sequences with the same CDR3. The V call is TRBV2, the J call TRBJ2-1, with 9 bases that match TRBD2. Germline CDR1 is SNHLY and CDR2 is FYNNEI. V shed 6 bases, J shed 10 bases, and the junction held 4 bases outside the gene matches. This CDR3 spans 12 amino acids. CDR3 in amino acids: CASSGTSREQFF. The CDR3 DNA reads TGTGCCAGCAGCGGGACTAGCCGAGAGCAGTTCTTC.

The CDR3 spells CASSFPKGQSQPQHF. CDR3 coding DNA: TGTGCCAGCAGTTTCCCGAAAGGACAAAGTCAGCCCCAGCATTTT. The chain couples TRBV28 to TRBJ1-5, with a weak D call TRBD1 (5 bases). V was clipped by 3 bases and J by 6 bases, with 15 bases between them. The germline V gene has CDR1 MDHEN and CDR2 SYDVKM. This CDR3 is built from 15 residues. Full variable domain (missing parts from reference TRBV28 and TRBJ1-5): DVKVTQSSRYLVKRTGEKVFLECVQDMDHENMFWYRQDPGLGLRLIYFSYDVKMKEKGDIPEGYSVSREKKERFSLILESASTNQTSMYLCASSFPKGQSQPQHFGDGTRLSIL.

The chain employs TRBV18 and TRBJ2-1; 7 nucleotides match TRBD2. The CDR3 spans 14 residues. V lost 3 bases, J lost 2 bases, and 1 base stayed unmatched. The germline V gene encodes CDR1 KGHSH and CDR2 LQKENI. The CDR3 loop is CASSPLAAYNEQFF. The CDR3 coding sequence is TGTGCCAGCTCACCCCTAGCGGCCTACAATGAGCAGTTCTTC.

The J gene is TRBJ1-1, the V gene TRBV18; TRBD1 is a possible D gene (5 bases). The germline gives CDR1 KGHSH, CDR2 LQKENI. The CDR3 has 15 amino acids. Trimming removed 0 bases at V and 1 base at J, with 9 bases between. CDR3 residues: CASSPPSRGNTEAFF. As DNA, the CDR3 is TGTGCCAGCTCACCACCGTCGAGGGGGAACACTGAAGCTTTCTTT.

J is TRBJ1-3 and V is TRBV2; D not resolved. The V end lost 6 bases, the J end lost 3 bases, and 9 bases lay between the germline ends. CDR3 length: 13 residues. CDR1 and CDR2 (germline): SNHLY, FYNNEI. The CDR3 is CASRTPNGNTIYF. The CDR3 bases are TGTGCCAGCAGGACCCCTAATGGAAACACCATATATTTT. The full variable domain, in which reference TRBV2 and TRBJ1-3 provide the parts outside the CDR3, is EPEVTQTPSHQVTQMGQEVILRCVPISNHLYFYWYRQILGQKVEFLVSFYNNEISEKSEIFDDQFSVERPDGSNFTLKIRSTKLEDSAMYFCASRTPNGNTIYFGEGSWLTVV.

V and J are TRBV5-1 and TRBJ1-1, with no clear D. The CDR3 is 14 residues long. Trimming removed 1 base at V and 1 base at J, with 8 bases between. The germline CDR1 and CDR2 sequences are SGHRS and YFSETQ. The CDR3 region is CASSLLLGNTEAFF. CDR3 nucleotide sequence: TGCGCCAGCAGCTTGCTCTTGGGGAACACTGAAGCTTTCTTT.

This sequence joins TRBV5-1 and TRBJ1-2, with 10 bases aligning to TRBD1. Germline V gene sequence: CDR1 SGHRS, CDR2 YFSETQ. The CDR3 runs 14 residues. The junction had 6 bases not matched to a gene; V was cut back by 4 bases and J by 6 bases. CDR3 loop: CASSARQGANGYTF. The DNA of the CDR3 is TGCGCCAGCAGCGCCAGACAGGGGGCGAATGGCTACACCTTC.

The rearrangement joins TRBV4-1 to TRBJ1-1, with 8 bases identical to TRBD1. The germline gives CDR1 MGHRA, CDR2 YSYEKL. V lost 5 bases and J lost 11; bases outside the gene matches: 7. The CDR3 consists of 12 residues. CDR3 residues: CASSEDRVVAFF. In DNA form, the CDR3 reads TGCGCCAGCAGCGAGGACAGGGTCGTCGCTTTCTTT.

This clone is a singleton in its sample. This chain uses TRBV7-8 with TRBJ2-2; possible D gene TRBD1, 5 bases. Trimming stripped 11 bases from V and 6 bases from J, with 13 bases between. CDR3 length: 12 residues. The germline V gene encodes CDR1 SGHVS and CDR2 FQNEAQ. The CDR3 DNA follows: TGTGCCTTAAAGGCAGGGTCCGGGGAGCTGTTTTTT. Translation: CALKAGSGELFF.

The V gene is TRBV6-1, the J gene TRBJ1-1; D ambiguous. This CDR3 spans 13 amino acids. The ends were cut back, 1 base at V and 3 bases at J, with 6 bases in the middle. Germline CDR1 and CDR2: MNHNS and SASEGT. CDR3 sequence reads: CASSEVDDTEAFF. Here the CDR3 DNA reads TGTGCCAGCAGTGAAGTTGACGACACTGAAGCTTTCTTT.